One and the same sample provided the 29 T cell receptor beta chains below, sequenced in a study of blood T cell repertoires in COVID-19. Sequencing was performed with immunoSEQ multiplex PCR; in TCRdb, only in-frame clones are kept and a portion is missing. The data hold approximately 310,000 clones, with 70% to 90% observed a single time. The material sequenced was PBMCs or T cells enriched from blood (not recorded which). The receptor source for this set is a man aged 25 to 40 who had recovered from COVID-19.

This clone has a single count. The chain is built from TRBV9 and TRBJ2-7; 7 bases agree with TRBD2. Unmatched junction bases numbered 6, after V lost 0 bases and J lost 3 bases. Per the germline V gene, CDR1 is SGDLS and CDR2 is YYNGEE. The CDR3 totals 15 residues. CDR3 loop: CASSVDSAGNYEQYF. CDR3 bases: TGTGCCAGCAGCGTAGATTCAGCGGGGAACTACGAGCAGTACTTC.

The genes are TRBV29-1 and TRBJ2-1, with D possibly TRBD1 on 6 matching bases. Trimming shortened V by 2 bases and J by 6 bases, and 14 bases separated the two germline ends. This CDR3 contains 14 residues. The V gene's germline CDR1 is SQVTM and CDR2 ANQGSEA. In DNA, the CDR3 is TGCAGCGTTGAATACAGGGCAACGGGCAATGAGCAGTTCTTC. Translation: CSVEYRATGNEQFF.

V usage is TRBV6-1 and J usage is TRBJ1-2, with TRBD1 identical over 9 bases. Germline assignment: CDR1 MNHNS and CDR2 SASEGT. CDR3 length equals 16 residues. Trimming removed 0 bases from V and 4 bases from J; junction bases left unmatched: 6. CDR3 sequence: CASSEARGQGVYGYTF. CDR3 sequence (DNA): TGTGCCAGCAGTGAAGCCAGGGGACAGGGAGTCTATGGCTACACCTTC.

This clone was observed a single time. V is TRBV9 and J is TRBJ2-1; 8 bases align to TRBD2. This CDR3 has 16 amino acids. Losses at the gene ends were 4 bases for V and 2 bases for J; bases not matched to a gene: 8. Germline lookup yields CDR1 SGDLS and CDR2 YYNGEE. CDR3 amino acids: CASSPETSGPYNEQFF. Written as DNA, the CDR3 is TGTGCCAGCAGCCCTGAAACTAGCGGCCCCTACAATGAGCAGTTCTTC. The whole variable domain, filled in from reference TRBV9 and TRBJ2-1, reads DSGVTQTPKHLITATGQRVTLRCSPRSGDLSVYWYQQSLDQGLQFLIQYYNGEERAKGNILERFSAQQFPDLHSELNLSSLELGDSALYFCASSPETSGPYNEQFFGPGTRLTVL.

This clone was observed a single time. This sequence joins TRBV2 and TRBJ1-1, with 10 nucleotides matching TRBD1. The CDR3 is 16 amino acids. V trimming: 5 bases; J trimming: 3 bases; junction bases outside the gene matches: 9. The germline CDR1 and CDR2 sequences are SNHLY and FYNNEI. The CDR3 sequence is CASSFPLGQGDTEAFF. CDR3 nucleotide sequence: TGTGCCAGCAGTTTCCCCCTCGGACAGGGGGACACTGAAGCTTTCTTT.

The gene calls are TRBV3-1 (or the pseudogene TRBV3-2) and TRBJ2-3; 8 positions match TRBD2. The V segment lost 0 bases and the J segment 4 bases; nucleotides outside the gene matches: 9. The CDR3 spans 17 residues. CDR1 is LGHDT and CDR2 is YNNKEL in the germline V gene (reference sequence). In nucleotides, the CDR3 is TGTGCCAGCAGCCAAGATCGGGGGGGGGCGTTCTCAGATACGCAGTATTTT. This gives the protein CASSQDRGGAFSDTQYF.

The chain links TRBV12-3 or TRBV12-4 to TRBJ1-1; TRBD1 aligns across 8 bases. The CDR3 is made up of 13 amino acids. V dropped 3 bases and J dropped 3; count of bases not matched to a gene: 0. CDR3 in amino acids: CASSLGQDTEAFF. In DNA, the CDR3 is TGTGCCAGCAGTTTGGGACAGGACACTGAAGCTTTCTTT.

The V and J genes are TRBV4-1 and TRBJ1-5, with unresolved D. This CDR3 has 13 residues. Per the germline V gene, CDR1 is MGHRA and CDR2 is YSYEKL. Trimming pared 0 bases from V and 4 bases from J, leaving 4 bases between. The CDR3, as DNA: TGCGCCAGCAGCCAAGACACAAATCAGCCCCAGCATTTT. Its translation: CASSQDTNQPQHF.

The V call is TRBV14, the J call TRBJ1-6; TRBD1 agrees at 10 bases. This CDR3 is 16 amino acids long. The V and J ends lost 3 bases and 10 bases, in that order; junction bases with no gene match: 9. CDR1 is SGHDN and CDR2 is FVKESK in the germline V gene. CDR3 sequence reads: CASSHNLPGQGSPLHF. The CDR3 DNA follows: TGTGCCAGCAGCCACAACCTCCCGGGACAGGGGTCACCCCTCCACTTT. The whole variable domain, filled in from reference TRBV14 and TRBJ1-6, reads EAGVTQFPSHSVIEKGQTVTLRCDPISGHDNLYWYRRVMGKEIKFLLHFVKESKQDESGMPNNRFLAERTGGTYSTLKVQPAELEDSGVYFCASSHNLPGQGSPLHFGNGTRLTVT.

This clone was seen a handful of times. The CDR3: CATSSGVRHGYTF. The CDR3 region has the DNA TGTGCCACCAGTTCAGGGGTGAGGCATGGCTACACCTTC. V gene TRBV24-1 combines with J gene TRBJ1-2, with D perhaps matching TRBD1 (6 bases). The CDR3 totals 13 residues. V lost 6 bases to trimming and J lost 6 bases, with 13 bases between them. Germline CDR1 is KGHDR and CDR2 is SFDVKD.

The chain uses TRBV6-5 and TRBJ2-3, with TRBD2 matching over 9 bases. In germline, CDR1 is MNHEY, CDR2 SVGAGI. CDR3 length equals 15 residues. The J segment lost 2 bases and the V segment lost 7 bases, leaving 7 bases of the junction unmatched. The CDR3 reads CASTRSGGTTDTQYF. The CDR3 coding sequence is TGTGCCAGCACTCGTAGCGGGGGTACCACAGATACGCAGTATTTT.

This chain uses TRBV4-1 with TRBJ2-7; TRBD2 agrees at 7 bases. This CDR3 has 16 amino acids. J gave up 3 bases and V 4 bases, and 12 bases lay outside the gene matches. Germline V CDR1 and CDR2: MGHRA, YSYEKL. CDR3 region: CASSRTFGLAVYEQYF. DNA of the CDR3: TGCGCCAGCAGCCGCACCTTCGGGCTAGCGGTCTACGAGCAGTACTTC.

The rearrangement links TRBV7-2 to TRBJ1-1; D not certain. The length of the CDR3 is 13 residues. Germline V gene lookup returns CDR1 SGHTA and CDR2 FQGNSA. The V gene lost 3 bases and the J gene lost 2 bases, with 7 bases spanning the gap. The CDR3 bases are TGTGCCAGCAGCTTTTGGACTAACACTGAAGCTTTCTTT. Residues: CASSFWTNTEAFF.

The chain carries TRBV19 and TRBJ1-1; TRBD1 might be the D (5 bases). CDR1 and CDR2 (germline): LNHDA, SQIVND (reference sequence). CDR3 length: 15 amino acids. Trimming stripped 2 bases from V and 1 base from J, with 11 bases between. CDR3 in amino acids: CASSIQGAWNTEAFF. CDR3 nucleotide sequence: TGTGCCAGTAGTATACAGGGCGCTTGGAACACTGAAGCTTTCTTT. The complete variable domain, with remaining parts taken from reference TRBV19 and TRBJ1-1, reads DGGITQSPKYLFRKEGQNVTLSCEQNLNHDAMYWYRQDPGQGLRLIYYSQIVNDFQKGDIAEGYSVSREKKESFPLTVTSAQKNPTAFYLCASSIQGAWNTEAFFGQGTRLTVV.

The chain's CDR3 is CASSSQGLAGGSPYTDTQYF. The CDR3 DNA follows: TGTGCCAGCAGCTCCCAGGGACTAGCGGGGGGATCTCCTTACACAGATACGCAGTATTTT. The rearrangement uses TRBV7-3 and TRBJ2-3, with 15 bases that match TRBD2. The V gene's germline CDR1 is SGHTA and CDR2 FQGTGA. The CDR3 consists of 20 residues. With V trimmed by 4 bases and J by 2 bases, 13 bases remained unmatched.

The rearrangement joins TRBV18 to TRBJ1-4, with unresolved D. The CDR3 consists of 14 residues. CDR1 KGHSH and CDR2 LQKENI come from the germline V gene. The germline V and J ends were trimmed by 4 bases and 8 bases, with 14 bases remaining between them. CDR3 in DNA: TGTGCCAGCTCACGGGAGGTTTTCTACGAAAAACTGTTTTTT. As protein: CASSREVFYEKLFF.

This chain connects TRBV7-2 to TRBJ2-3; unclear D gene. V was cut by 4 bases and J by 2 bases, with 4 bases left in between. The CDR3 loop spans 12 amino acids. Germline V gene sequence: CDR1 SGHTA, CDR2 FQGNSA. The CDR3 DNA reads TGTGCCAGCAGCTCCTACACAGATACGCAGTATTTT. This translates into CASSSYTDTQYF.

The chain recombines TRBV10-1 with TRBJ2-7; 9 positions agree with TRBD1. The CDR3 has 13 amino acids. Germline trimming cut 4 bases from V and 5 bases from J; bases unmatched to any gene: 3. Germline CDR1 is WNHNN and CDR2 is SYGVQD (reference sequence). This chain's CDR3 is CASSGTGVDEQYF. CDR3 bases: TGCGCCAGCAGTGGGACAGGGGTTGACGAGCAGTACTTC.

The chain recombines TRBV27 with TRBJ2-7; 13 bases fit TRBD2. Germline CDR1 MNHEY, CDR2 SMNVEV (reference sequence). This CDR3 contains 16 residues. Trimming at V came to 5 bases and at J to 5 bases, leaving 9 bases not matched to a gene. The CDR3 nucleotides are TGTGCCAGCAGTACCATACTAGCGGGGGGGCCGCACGAGCAGTACTTC. Translating gives CASSTILAGGPHEQYF.

This chain links TRBV18 with TRBJ2-3; possibly TRBD1 for D (5 bases). Per germline, CDR1 KGHSH and CDR2 LQKENI. The germline V and J ends were trimmed by 2 bases and 2 bases, with 11 bases remaining between them. This CDR3 spans 15 amino acids. CDR3 residues: CASSPYLGDTDTQYF. CDR3 DNA: TGTGCCAGCTCACCATACCTAGGGGACACAGATACGCAGTATTTT.

The V gene is TRBV20-1, the J gene TRBJ1-2, with 7 positions matching TRBD1. The length of the CDR3 is 11 residues. Germline CDR1 and CDR2: DFQATT and SNEGSKA (reference sequence). The CDR3 loop is CRGQDNYGYTF. Here the CDR3 DNA reads TGCAGAGGACAGGATAACTATGGCTACACCTTC.

V and J are TRBV5-4 and TRBJ2-1; 9 bases line up with TRBD1. The CDR3 loop spans 14 amino acids. Germline-derived CDR1 and CDR2 are SGHNT and YYREEE (reference sequence). V was clipped by 3 bases and J by 6 bases; unmatched bases: 4. The CDR3 bases are TGTGCCAGCAGCTCGGGACAGGGTAGCAATGAGCAGTTCTTC. Amino acids: CASSSGQGSNEQFF.

The chain links TRBV9 to TRBJ2-1, with TRBD2 identical over 10 bases. V trimming: 3 bases; J trimming: 4 bases; junction bases outside the gene matches: 4. The CDR3 length is 15 residues. Germline lookup yields CDR1 SGDLS and CDR2 YYNGEE. This chain's CDR3 is CASSGSGGPYNEQFF. The CDR3 DNA sequence: TGTGCCAGCAGCGGTAGCGGGGGGCCTTACAATGAGCAGTTCTTC.

The chain couples TRBV9 to TRBJ2-1; 14 bases match TRBD2. V gave up 0 bases and J gave up 7 bases; unmatched junction bases: 6. This CDR3 is 17 amino acids long. Looked up from germline, CDR1 is SGDLS and CDR2 is YYNGEE. The DNA of the CDR3 is TGTGCCAGCAGCGTAGACGGGGGACTAGCGGGGGTAAATGAGCAGTTCTTC. It specifies CASSVDGGLAGVNEQFF. Drawing the rest from reference TRBV9 and TRBJ2-1, the complete variable domain is DSGVTQTPKHLITATGQRVTLRCSPRSGDLSVYWYQQSLDQGLQFLIQYYNGEERAKGNILERFSAQQFPDLHSELNLSSLELGDSALYFCASSVDGGLAGVNEQFFGPGTRLTVL.

This chain links TRBV6-4 with TRBJ1-1; D gene ambiguous. The CDR3 spans 13 residues. Germline CDR1 reads MRHNA; CDR2 reads SNTAGT. The V end lost 4 bases, the J end lost 2 bases, and 8 bases lay between the germline ends. This chain's CDR3 is CASSASANTEAFF. The CDR3 DNA sequence: TGTGCCAGCAGTGCCTCAGCCAACACTGAAGCTTTCTTT.

The chain couples TRBV7-2 to TRBJ1-2; TRBD1 is a possible D gene (5 bases). V was pared by 1 base and J by 9 bases, with 12 bases between. CDR1 and CDR2 (germline): SGHTA, FQGNSA. This CDR3 spans 13 amino acids. In DNA, the CDR3 is TGTGCCAGCAGCTTAGAGGGCCAGGGTAGCTACACCTTC. It codes for CASSLEGQGSYTF.

This rearrangement joins TRBV15 to TRBJ2-5; TRBD1 is a possible D gene (5 bases). Trimming took off 3 bases at V and 5 bases at J, with 13 bases between the two ends. Germline loops: CDR1 LNHNV, CDR2 YYDKDF (reference sequence). The CDR3 totals 14 residues. The CDR3 DNA sequence: TGTGCCACCAGCAGGGCCATGGGGCTTGAGACCCAGTACTTC. As protein: CATSRAMGLETQYF.

The chain joins TRBV7-9 to TRBJ2-1; 9 bases agree with TRBD1. V lost 3 bases and J lost 2; bases outside the gene matches: 2. The germline gives CDR1 SEHNR, CDR2 FQNEAQ (reference sequence). This CDR3 region has 15 residues. CDR3 in amino acids: CASSLRQGAYNEQFF. CDR3 in DNA: TGTGCCAGCAGCTTGAGACAGGGGGCCTACAATGAGCAGTTCTTC.

This rearrangement joins TRBV2 to TRBJ2-3; tentative D call: TRBD2 (5 bases). The V end was cut by 5 bases, the J end by 2 bases, with 17 bases between. Germline V lookup: CDR1 SNHLY, CDR2 FYNNEI. The CDR3 is made up of 16 amino acids. CDR3 bases: TGTGCCAGCAGTTCAGGACTTTCTACTAACACAGATACGCAGTATTTT. Residues: CASSSGLSTNTDTQYF.